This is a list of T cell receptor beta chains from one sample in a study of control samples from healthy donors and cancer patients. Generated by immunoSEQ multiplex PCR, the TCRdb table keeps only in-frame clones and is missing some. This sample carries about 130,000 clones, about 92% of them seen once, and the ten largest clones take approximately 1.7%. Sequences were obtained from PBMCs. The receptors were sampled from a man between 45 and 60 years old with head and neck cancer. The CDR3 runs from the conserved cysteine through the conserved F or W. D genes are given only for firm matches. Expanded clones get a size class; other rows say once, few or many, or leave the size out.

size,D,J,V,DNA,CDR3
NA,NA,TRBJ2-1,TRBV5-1,TGCGCCAGCAGCTTATTATCTGCTGAGCAGTTCTTC,CASSLLSAEQFF
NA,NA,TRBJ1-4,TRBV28,TGTGCCAGCAGTGGGGGTCCAGCTAATGAAAAACTGTTTTTT,CASSGGPANEKLFF
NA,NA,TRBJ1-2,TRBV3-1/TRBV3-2,TGTGCCAGCAGCCCCATCCGGACAGTAAACTATGGCTACACCTTC,CASSPIRTVNYGYTF
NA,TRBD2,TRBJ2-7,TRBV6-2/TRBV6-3,TGTGCCAGCAGTTCAGCGGGGGGGATCTACGAGCAGTACTTC,CASSSAGGIYEQYF
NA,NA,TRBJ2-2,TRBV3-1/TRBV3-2,TGTGCCAGCAGCCAATTGCTAAACACCGGGGAGCTGTTTTTT,CASSQLLNTGELFF
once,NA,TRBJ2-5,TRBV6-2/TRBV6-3,TGTGCCAGCAGTTGGGGGACGGGCCAAGAGACCCAGTACTTC,CASSWGTGQETQYF
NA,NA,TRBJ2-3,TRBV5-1,TGCGCCAGCAGCTTGGTGCCTCCTAGCACAGATACGCAGTATTTT,CASSLVPPSTDTQYF
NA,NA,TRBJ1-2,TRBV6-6,TGTGCCAGCAGTTACACGGGACTGGTGAACTATGGCTACACCTTC,CASSYTGLVNYGYTF
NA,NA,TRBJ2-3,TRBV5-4,TGTGCCAGCAAGCTGACGGGCACAGATACGCAGTATTTT,CASKLTGTDTQYF
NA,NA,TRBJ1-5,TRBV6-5,TGTGCCAGCAGTTCTTCCCCGGGGTATCAGCCCCAGCATTTT,CASSSSPGYQPQHF
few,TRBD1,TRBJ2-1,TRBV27,TGTGCCAGCAGTTGGCCGGGACAGAGGACTGAGCAGTTCTTC,CASSWPGQRTEQFF
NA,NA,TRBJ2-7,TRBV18,TGTGCCAGCTCTTCCGGCATTGGACGGTCCTCCTACGAGCAGTACTTC,CASSSGIGRSSYEQYF
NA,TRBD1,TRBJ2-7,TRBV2,TGTGCCAGCAGTGAATCACCGGGACAGGGACCCTACGAGCAGTACTTC,CASSESPGQGPYEQYF
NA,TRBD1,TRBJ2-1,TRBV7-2,TGTGCCAGCAGCAACAGGGACAGAAGGACCAATGAGCAGTTCTTC,CASSNRDRRTNEQFF
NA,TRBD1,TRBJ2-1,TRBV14,TGTGCCAGCAGCCCCGCTGGGACAGGGGTCAGTGAGCAGTTCTTC,CASSPAGTGVSEQFF
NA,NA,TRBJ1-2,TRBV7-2,TGTGCCAGCAGCTTGCTGACACAGGATGGCTACACCTTC,CASSLLTQDGYTF
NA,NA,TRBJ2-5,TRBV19,TGTGCCAGTAGTATCTGGGGCAGGGCCGGTGAAGAAGAGACCCAGTACTTC,CASSIWGRAGEEETQYF
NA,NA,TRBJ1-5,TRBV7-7,TGTGCCAGCAGCCTACTACGGTGGCTGATCAATCAGCCCCAGCATTTT,CASSLLRWLINQPQHF
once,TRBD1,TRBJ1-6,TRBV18,TGTGCCAGCTCAAGGACAGGGGAAAATTCACCCCTCCACTTT,CASSRTGENSPLHF
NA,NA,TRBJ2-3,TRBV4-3,TGCGCCAGCAGCCAAGATAGGGGGGAGGCGCAGTATTTT,CASSQDRGEAQYF
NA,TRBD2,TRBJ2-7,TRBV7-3,TGTGCCAGCAGCTTAGGAGGACTAGCGGACGAGCAGTACTTC,CASSLGGLADEQYF
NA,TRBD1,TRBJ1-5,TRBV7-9,TGTGCCAGCAGCTCGGGGACAGCCCAGGGACAGCCCCAGCATTTT,CASSSGTAQGQPQHF
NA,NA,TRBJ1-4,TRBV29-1,TGCAGCTTATCTTGGGGAGAAAAACTGTTTTTT,CSLSWGEKLFF
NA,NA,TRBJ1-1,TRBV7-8,TGTGCCAGCAGCTTAGATTTGAGGGGAGAGGCTTTCTTT,CASSLDLRGEAFF
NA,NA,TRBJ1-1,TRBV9,TGTGCCAGCAGCGTAGGGAGATGGCACTTATATGAAGCTTTCTTT,CASSVGRWHLYEAFF
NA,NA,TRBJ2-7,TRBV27,TGTGCCAGCAGTTTACGGTCATGGAGCTCCTACGAGCAGTACTTC,CASSLRSWSSYEQYF
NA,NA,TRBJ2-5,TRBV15,TGTGCCACAGCGGCGAATTGGGGGAGCCAAGAGACCCAGTACTTC,CATAANWGSQETQYF
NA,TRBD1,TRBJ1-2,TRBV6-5,TGTGCCAGCAGTTTACAGGGGGCTGGCTATGGCTACACCTTC,CASSLQGAGYGYTF
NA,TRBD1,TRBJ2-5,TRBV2,TGTGCCACCCAATCCGACAGGGGCCAAGAGACCCAGTACTTC,CATQSDRGQETQYF
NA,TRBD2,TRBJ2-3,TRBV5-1,TGCGCCAGCAGCAGTCGGCGGGGGGCCACAGATACGCAGTATTTT,CASSSRRGATDTQYF
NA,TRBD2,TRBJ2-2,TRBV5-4,TGTGCCAGTACCACTAGCGGGGCGAACACCGGGGAGCTGTTTTTT,CASTTSGANTGELFF
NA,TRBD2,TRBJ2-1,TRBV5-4,TGTGCCAGCAGCTTGGTAGCGGGGGAAAACAATGAGCAGTTCTTC,CASSLVAGENNEQFF
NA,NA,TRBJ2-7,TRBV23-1,TGCGCCAGCAGTCAGCTCGGTCGCCCTCCTACGCACTACGAGCAGTACTTC,CASSQLGRPPTHYEQYF
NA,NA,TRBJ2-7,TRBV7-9,TGTGCCAGCAGCTTACCCCCTAGACTCTCCTACGAGCAGTACTTC,CASSLPPRLSYEQYF
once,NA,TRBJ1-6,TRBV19,TGTGCCAGTAGCGCAGGGGAATTACTCGATCCACCCCTCCACTTT,CASSAGELLDPPLHF
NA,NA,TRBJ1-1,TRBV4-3,TGCGCCAGCAGCCAAGACCCTACACAGAACACTGAAGCTTTCTTT,CASSQDPTQNTEAFF
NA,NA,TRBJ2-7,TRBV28,TGTGCCAGCAGGGATAGGTACGAGCAGTACTTC,CASRDRYEQYF
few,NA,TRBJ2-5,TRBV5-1,TGCGCCAGCAGCTTGACTAGCACCGGAGAGACCCAGTACTTC,CASSLTSTGETQYF
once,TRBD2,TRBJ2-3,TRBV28,TGTGCCAGCAGCCGATATCAAACGACTAGCCTGGATTTT,CASSRYQTTSLDF
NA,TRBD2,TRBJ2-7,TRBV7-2,TGTGCCAGCAGCTCCGACGGACTAGCGGGGGGGCGGGAGCAGTACTTC,CASSSDGLAGGREQYF
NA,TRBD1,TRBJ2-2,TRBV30,TGTGCCTCCAACAGGGGAACCGGGGAGCTGTTTTTT,CASNRGTGELFF
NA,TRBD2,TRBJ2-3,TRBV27,TGTGCCACCTCGGGACTAACTAGCACAGATACGCAGTATTTT,CATSGLTSTDTQYF
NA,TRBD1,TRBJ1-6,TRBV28,TGTGCCAGCAGGTCGACAGGGAGCTCCTATAATTCACCCCTCCACTTT,CASRSTGSSYNSPLHF
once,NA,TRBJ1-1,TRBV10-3,TGTGCCATCAGTGGGGCAGGGTACACTGAAGCTTTCTTT,CAISGAGYTEAFF
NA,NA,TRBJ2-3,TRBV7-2,TGTGCCAGCACCTATACAGATACGCAGTATTTT,CASTYTDTQYF
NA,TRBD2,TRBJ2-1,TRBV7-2,TGTGCCAGCAGCTTAGCGCTGGGAGGGATTGGCAATGAGCAGTTCTTC,CASSLALGGIGNEQFF
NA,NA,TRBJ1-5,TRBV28,TGTGCCAGCAGGTTCCACTCGCGGAGGACTTATAGCAATCAGCCCCAGCATTTT,CASRFHSRRTYSNQPQHF